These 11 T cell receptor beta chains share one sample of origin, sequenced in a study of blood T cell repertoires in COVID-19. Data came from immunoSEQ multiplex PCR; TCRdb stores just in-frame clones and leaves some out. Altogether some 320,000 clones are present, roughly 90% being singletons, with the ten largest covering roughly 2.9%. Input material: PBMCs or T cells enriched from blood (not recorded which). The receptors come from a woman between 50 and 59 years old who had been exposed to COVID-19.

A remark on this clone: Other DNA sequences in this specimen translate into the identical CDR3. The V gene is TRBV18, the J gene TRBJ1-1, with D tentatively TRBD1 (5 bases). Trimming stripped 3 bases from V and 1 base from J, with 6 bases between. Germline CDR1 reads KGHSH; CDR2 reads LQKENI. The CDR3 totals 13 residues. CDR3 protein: CASSPQGNTEAFF. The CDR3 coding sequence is TGTGCCAGCTCACCCCAGGGGAACACTGAAGCTTTCTTT.

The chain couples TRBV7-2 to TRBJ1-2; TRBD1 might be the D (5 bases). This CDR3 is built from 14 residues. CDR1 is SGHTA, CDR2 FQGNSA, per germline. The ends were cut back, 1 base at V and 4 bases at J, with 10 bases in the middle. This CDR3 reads CASSLGGEGYGYTF. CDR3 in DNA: TGTGCCAGCAGCTTAGGAGGGGAGGGCTATGGCTACACCTTC.

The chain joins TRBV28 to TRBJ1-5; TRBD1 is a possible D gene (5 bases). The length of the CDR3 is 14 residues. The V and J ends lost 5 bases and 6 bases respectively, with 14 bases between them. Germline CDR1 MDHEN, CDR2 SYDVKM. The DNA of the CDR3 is TGTGCCAGCAGTACGACAGTTTTCGGTCAGCCCCAGCATTTT. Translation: CASSTTVFGQPQHF.

The CDR3 reads CASSPGTGVYPEAFF. The DNA for the CDR3 is TGTGCCAGCTCACCAGGAACAGGGGTTTACCCTGAAGCTTTCTTT. The rearrangement joins TRBV18 to TRBJ1-1; 7 bases map to TRBD1. The CDR3 sequence is 15 residues long. Germline V gives CDR1 KGHSH, CDR2 LQKENI. J lost 6 bases, V lost 2 bases, and 9 bases had no gene match.

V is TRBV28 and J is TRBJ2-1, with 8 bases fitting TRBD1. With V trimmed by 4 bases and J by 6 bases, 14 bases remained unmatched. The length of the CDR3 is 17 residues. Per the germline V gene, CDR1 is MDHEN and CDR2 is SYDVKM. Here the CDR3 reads CASSSGQGFVLGNEQFF. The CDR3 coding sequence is TGTGCCAGCAGTTCTGGACAGGGCTTCGTTTTGGGCAATGAGCAGTTCTTC.

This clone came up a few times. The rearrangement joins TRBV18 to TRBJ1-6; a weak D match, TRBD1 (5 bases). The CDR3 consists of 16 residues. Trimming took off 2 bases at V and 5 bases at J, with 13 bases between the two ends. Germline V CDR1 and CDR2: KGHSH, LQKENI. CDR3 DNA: TGTGCCAGCTCACCAAACAGGCCACTAAATAATTCACCCCTCCACTTT. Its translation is CASSPNRPLNNSPLHF. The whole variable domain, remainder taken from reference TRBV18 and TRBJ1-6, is NAGVMQNPRHLVRRRGQEARLRCSPMKGHSHVYWYRQLPEEGLKFMVYLQKENIIDESGMPKERFSAEFPKEGPSILRIQQVVRGDSAAYFCASSPNRPLNNSPLHFGNGTRLTVT.

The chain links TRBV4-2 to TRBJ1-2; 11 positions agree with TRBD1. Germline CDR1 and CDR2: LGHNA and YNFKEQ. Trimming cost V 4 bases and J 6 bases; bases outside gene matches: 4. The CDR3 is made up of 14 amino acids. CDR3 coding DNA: TGTGCCAGCAGCCGCGGACAGGGGGCGGATGGCTACACCTTC. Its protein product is CASSRGQGADGYTF.

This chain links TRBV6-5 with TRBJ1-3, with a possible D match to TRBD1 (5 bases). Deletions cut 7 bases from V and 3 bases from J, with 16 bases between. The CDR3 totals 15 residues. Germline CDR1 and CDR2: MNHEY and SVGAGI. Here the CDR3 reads CASTSTGVRGNTIYF. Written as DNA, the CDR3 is TGTGCCAGCACCTCTACGGGGGTTCGTGGAAACACCATATATTTT.

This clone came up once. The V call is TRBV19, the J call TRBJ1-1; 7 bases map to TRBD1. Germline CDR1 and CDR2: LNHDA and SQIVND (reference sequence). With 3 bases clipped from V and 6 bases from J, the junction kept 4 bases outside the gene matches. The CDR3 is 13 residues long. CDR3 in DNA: TGTGCCAGTAGTATCTCGACAGGGTCTGAAGCTTTCTTT. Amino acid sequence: CASSISTGSEAFF.

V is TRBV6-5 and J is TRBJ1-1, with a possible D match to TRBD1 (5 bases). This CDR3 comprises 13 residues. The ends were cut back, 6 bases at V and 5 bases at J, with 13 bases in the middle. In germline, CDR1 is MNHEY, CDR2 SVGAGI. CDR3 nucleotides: TGTGCCAGCAGATCCAGGGATGTGACTGAAGCTTTCTTT. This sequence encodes CASRSRDVTEAFF.

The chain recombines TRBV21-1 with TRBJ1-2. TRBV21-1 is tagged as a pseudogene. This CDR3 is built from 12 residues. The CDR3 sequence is CASLVNCYGYTF. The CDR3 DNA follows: TGTGCCAGCTTGGTGAACTGCTATGGCTACACCTTC.